This T cell receptor beta chain is from a study of low-dose radiotherapy and immunotherapy resistance in tumors. The overall study: Intravenously given cyclophosphamide 200 mg/m2 followed a two-week schedule that placed each dose one day before radiation and immunotherapy.

cDNA synthesis used a TRAV/TRBV-specific primer set for both chains. A roughly 21-cycle PCR with a constant-region primer and V-primer adapter amplified TCRs. In vitro transcription served to amplify the mRNA that had been isolated. TCRdb processed the reads anew with MiXCR; each CDR3 protein has one entry. Of around 65,000 distinct CDR3 sequences listed, around a quarter are singletons. The V segment lost 5 bases and the J segment 10 bases; nucleotides outside the gene matches: 5. There are 12 residues in the CDR3. Documented time point: before trial treatment. Treatment combined nivolumab, ipilimumab, aspirin, low-dose cyclophosphamide and low-dose radiotherapy in a dose-escalation trial. The presence of advanced solid tumors lacking tumor-infiltrating lymphocytes characterized eligible patients. This clonotype was seen many times.

The chain combines TRBV12-3 or TRBV12-4 with TRBJ1-3; 7 nucleotides line up with TRBD1. The sequencing used PBMCs, collected before treatment. The clonotype originates from a male donor with rectosigmoid adenocarcinoma. CDR3 region: CASSPQGRTIYF. Written as DNA, the CDR3 is TGTGCCAGCAGTCCACAGGGGAGGACCATATATTTT.